This T cell receptor (beta chain) was retrieved from a study of cytomegalovirus exposure and HLA in healthy donors. Findings of the study overall: According to the study, roughly 160 TCR beta chains were cytomegalovirus-associated. The authors assumed roughly uniform sequencing depth across donors for presence/absence analyses.

The V gene lost 1 base and the J gene lost 6 bases, with 9 bases spanning the gap. This CDR3 is 14 amino acids long. The germline V gene has CDR1 MGHDK and CDR2 SYGVNS. 60 Vbeta and 13 Jbeta primers were used in PCR. Data came from immunoSEQ multiplex PCR; TCRdb stores just in-frame clones and leaves some out. The top ten clones hold approximately 3.9% of a sample with under 250,000 clones, around 73% of them seen once. About this clone: What it binds is unknown.

Unrecorded immune exposure was likely among donors, who were nominally healthy when sampled. The chain uses TRBV25-1 and TRBJ2-2; a weak D match, TRBD2 (5 bases). This TCR came from a male donor in good health and CMV-seronegative. Sequencing was done on a sample of PBMCs. In DNA, the CDR3 is TGTGCCAGCAGTGAATGGGCGGGCCCCGGGGAGCTGTTTTTT. Translating it yields CASSEWAGPGELFF. Combining the CDR3 with reference TRBV25-1 and TRBJ2-2 gives the whole variable domain EADIYQTPRYLVIGTGKKITLECSQTMGHDKMYWYQQDPGMELHLIHYSYGVNSTEKGDLSSESTVSRIRTEHFPLTLESARPSHTSQYLCASSEWAGPGELFFGEGSRLTVL.